This passage covers 2 T cell receptor beta chains from one sample sequenced in a study of blood T cell repertoires in COVID-19. Libraries were prepared by immunoSEQ multiplex PCR; TCRdb keeps only in-frame clonotypes and omits some of them. The table has approximately 120,000 clones, about four fifths seen once; the top ten hold approximately 18%. Sequenced sample: peripheral blood. These receptors came from a man aged 25 to 45 with COVID-19, enrolled during active disease.

This chain links TRBV5-1 with TRBJ2-1; 10 bases align to TRBD1. Germline V gene data show CDR1 as SGHRS and CDR2 as YFSETQ. There are 14 residues in the CDR3. V dropped 6 bases and J dropped 9; count of bases not matched to a gene: 9. This CDR3 is CASKSGTGEGEQFF. The CDR3 DNA sequence: TGCGCCAGCAAATCAGGGACAGGGGAAGGTGAGCAGTTCTTC.

J is TRBJ1-4 and V is TRBV7-9; D perhaps matches TRBD1 (5 bases). The germline CDR1 and CDR2 sequences are SEHNR and FQNEAQ (reference sequence). Trimming took 1 base from V and 2 from J, leaving 14 bases between them. This CDR3 spans 17 amino acids. The CDR3 sequence is CASSLDGRGSTNEKLFF. CDR3 nucleotide sequence: TGTGCCAGCAGCTTAGACGGCCGGGGGTCGACTAATGAAAAACTGTTTTTT. Variable domain in full (rest from reference TRBV7-9 and TRBJ1-4): DTGVSQNPRHKITKRGQNVTFRCDPISEHNRLYWYRQTLGQGPEFLTYFQNEAQLEKSRLLSDRFSAERPKGSFSTLEIQRTEQGDSAMYLCASSLDGRGSTNEKLFFGSGTQLSVL.